This T cell receptor beta chain was recovered during a study of beta chain features in type 1 diabetes. Study-wide results and caveats: TCRB CDR3 length was moderately but significantly reduced in all four CD4+ subsets of Type 1 diabetes patients. PCR could preferentially amplify shorter templates, alike in patients and controls. Over-representation of high TCR-expressing cells was a possible consequence of cDNA sequencing.

The authors reverse transcribed all of the isolated RNA, so sequencing captured expressed TCRB transcripts. The assay was immunoSEQ multiplex PCR, and TCRdb's table has in-frame clones only and misses some. The profile shows around 650,000 clones, 12% of them singletons. The CDR3 has 13 residues. CDR1 and CDR2 (germline): GTSNPN, SVGIG (reference sequence). The V end lost 4 bases, the J end lost 8 bases, and 17 bases lay between the germline ends. As to this clone: Antigen specificity is unknown.

This TCR was sampled from a man aged 30 to 39 with type 1 diabetes. The material sequenced was naive CD4+ T cells from blood. V is TRBV30 and J is TRBJ1-2; the D gene is possibly TRBD1 (5 bases). In DNA, the CDR3 is TGTGCCTGGAACCGGGACCTGGAGGGAGGCTACACCTTC. It encodes CAWNRDLEGGYTF.